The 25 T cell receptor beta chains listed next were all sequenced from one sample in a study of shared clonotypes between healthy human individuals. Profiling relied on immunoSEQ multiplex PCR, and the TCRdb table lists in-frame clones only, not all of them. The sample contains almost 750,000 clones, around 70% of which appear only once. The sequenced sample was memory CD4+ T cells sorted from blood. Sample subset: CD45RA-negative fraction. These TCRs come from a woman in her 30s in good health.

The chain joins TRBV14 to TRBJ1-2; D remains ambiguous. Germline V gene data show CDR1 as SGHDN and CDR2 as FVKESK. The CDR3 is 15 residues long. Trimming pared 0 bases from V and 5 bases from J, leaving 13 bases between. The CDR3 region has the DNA TGTGCCAGCAGCCAAGATAGGTTAAAGGGTTATGGCTACACCTTC. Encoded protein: CASSQDRLKGYGYTF.

The chain's CDR3 is CASSPQPDWSSYEQYF. CDR3 bases: TGTGCCAGCAGCCCTCAGCCAGACTGGAGCTCCTACGAGCAGTACTTC. The chain couples TRBV28 to TRBJ2-7; D is uncertain. V was shortened by 6 bases and J by 0 bases, with 18 bases between the two germline ends. This CDR3 comprises 16 residues. In germline, CDR1 is MDHEN, CDR2 SYDVKM.

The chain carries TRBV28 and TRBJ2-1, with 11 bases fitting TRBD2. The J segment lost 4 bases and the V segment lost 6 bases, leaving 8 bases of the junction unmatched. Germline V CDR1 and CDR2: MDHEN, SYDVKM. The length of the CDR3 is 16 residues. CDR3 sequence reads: CASSSRLAGKYNEQFF. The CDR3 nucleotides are TGTGCCAGCAGCAGCCGACTAGCGGGAAAATACAATGAGCAGTTCTTC.

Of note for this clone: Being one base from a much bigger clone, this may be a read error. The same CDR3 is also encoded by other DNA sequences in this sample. The CDR3 protein is CASSRTDSYEQYF. In DNA form, the CDR3 reads TGTGCCAGCAGCAGGACAGACTCCTACGAGCAGTACTTC. V usage is TRBV7-9 and J usage is TRBJ2-7; tentative D call: TRBD1 (6 bases). Trimming cost V 5 bases and J 0 bases, with 8 bases left between them. CDR1 and CDR2 from the germline V gene are SEHNR and FQNEAQ (reference sequence). CDR3 size: 13 residues.

CDR3 residues: CASMELQHSGNTIYF. The CDR3 bases are TGTGCCAGCATGGAGTTACAACATTCTGGAAACACCATATATTTT. This chain links TRBV6-5 with TRBJ1-3; D not resolved. V was clipped by 7 bases and J by 1 base, with 14 bases between them. The germline V gene has CDR1 MNHEY and CDR2 SVGAGI. This CDR3 is 15 amino acids long.

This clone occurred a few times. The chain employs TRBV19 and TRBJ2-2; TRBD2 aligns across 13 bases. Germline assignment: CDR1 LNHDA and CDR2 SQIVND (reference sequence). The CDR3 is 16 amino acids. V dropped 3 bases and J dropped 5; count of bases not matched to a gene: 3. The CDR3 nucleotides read TGTGCCAGTAGTATGCAGGGACTAGCGGGAACCGGGGAGCTGTTTTTT. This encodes CASSMQGLAGTGELFF.

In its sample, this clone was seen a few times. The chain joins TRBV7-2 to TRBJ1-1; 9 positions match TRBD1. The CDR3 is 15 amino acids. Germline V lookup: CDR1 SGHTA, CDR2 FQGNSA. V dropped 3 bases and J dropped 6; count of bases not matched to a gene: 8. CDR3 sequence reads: CASSFTSGTGSEAFF. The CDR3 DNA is TGTGCCAGCAGCTTCACCTCCGGGACAGGGTCTGAAGCTTTCTTT. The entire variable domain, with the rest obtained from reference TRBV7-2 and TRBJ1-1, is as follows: GAGVSQSPSNKVTEKGKDVELRCDPISGHTALYWYRQSLGQGLEFLIYFQGNSAPDKSGLPSDRFSAERTGGSVSTLTIQRTQQEDSAVYLCASSFTSGTGSEAFFGQGTRLTVV.

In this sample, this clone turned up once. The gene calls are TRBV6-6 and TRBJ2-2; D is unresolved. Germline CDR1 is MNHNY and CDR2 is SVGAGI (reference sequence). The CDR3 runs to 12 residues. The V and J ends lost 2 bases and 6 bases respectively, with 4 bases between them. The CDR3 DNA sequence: TGTGCCAGCAGTTACCTGGCCGGGGAGCTGTTTTTT. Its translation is CASSYLAGELFF.

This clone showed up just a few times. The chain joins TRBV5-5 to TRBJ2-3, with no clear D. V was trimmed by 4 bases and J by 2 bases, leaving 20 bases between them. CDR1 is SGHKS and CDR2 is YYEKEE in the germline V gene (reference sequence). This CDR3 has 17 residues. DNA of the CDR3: TGTGCCAGCAGCGCGAAGGTTGGAGCCTTACACACAGATACGCAGTATTTT. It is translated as CASSAKVGALHTDTQYF.

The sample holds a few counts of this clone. Written as DNA, the CDR3 is TGTGCCAGCAGCTTCTCCCGGAACACTGAAGCTTTCTTT. Amino acid sequence: CASSFSRNTEAFF. V is TRBV11-3 and J is TRBJ1-1; D is unresolved. Germline V gene data show CDR1 as SGHNT and CDR2 as YENEEA. The CDR3 consists of 13 residues. V lost 3 bases to trimming and J lost 1 base, with 6 bases between them. Looking up the rest from reference TRBV11-3 and TRBJ1-1 gives the full variable domain: EAGVVQSPRYKIIEKKQPVAFWCNPISGHNTLYWYLQNLGQGPELLIRYENEEAVDDSQLPKDRFSAERLKGVDSTLKIQPAELGDSAVYLCASSFSRNTEAFFGQGTRLTVV.

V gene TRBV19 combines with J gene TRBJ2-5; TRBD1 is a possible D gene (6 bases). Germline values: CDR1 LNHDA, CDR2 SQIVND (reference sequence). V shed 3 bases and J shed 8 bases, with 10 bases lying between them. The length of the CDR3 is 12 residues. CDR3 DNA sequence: TGTGCCAGTAGTATCCAACAGGGAACCCAGTACTTC. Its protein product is CASSIQQGTQYF.

The CDR3 reads CASTPRASGRNEQFF. The CDR3 DNA reads as TGTGCCAGCACCCCGCGGGCTAGCGGGAGGAATGAGCAGTTCTTC. The chain combines TRBV27 with TRBJ2-1; 11 positions agree with TRBD2. This CDR3 region has 15 residues. Germline V gives CDR1 MNHEY, CDR2 SMNVEV (reference sequence). The trim removed 7 bases at V and 7 bases at J, leaving 9 bases unmatched.

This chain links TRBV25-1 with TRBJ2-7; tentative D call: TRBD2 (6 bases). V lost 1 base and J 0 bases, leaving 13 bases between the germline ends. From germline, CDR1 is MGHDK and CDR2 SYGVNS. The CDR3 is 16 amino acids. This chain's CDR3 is CASSELALASSYEQYF. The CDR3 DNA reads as TGTGCCAGCAGTGAATTGGCGCTAGCGAGCTCCTACGAGCAGTACTTC.

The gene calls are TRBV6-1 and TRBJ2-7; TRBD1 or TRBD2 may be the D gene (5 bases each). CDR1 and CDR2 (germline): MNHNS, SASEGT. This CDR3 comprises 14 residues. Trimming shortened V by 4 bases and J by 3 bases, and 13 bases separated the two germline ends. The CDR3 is CASSVQVRDYEQYF. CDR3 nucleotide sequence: TGTGCCAGCAGTGTACAGGTGAGGGACTACGAGCAGTACTTC.

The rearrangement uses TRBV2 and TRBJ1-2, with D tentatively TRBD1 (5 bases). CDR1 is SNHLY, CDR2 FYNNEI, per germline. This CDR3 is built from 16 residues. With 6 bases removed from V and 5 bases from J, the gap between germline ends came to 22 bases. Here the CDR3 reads CASSPTTRDGIYGYTF. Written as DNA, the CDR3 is TGTGCCAGCAGCCCTACCACCAGGGACGGGATTTATGGCTACACCTTC. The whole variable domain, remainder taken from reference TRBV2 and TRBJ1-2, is EPEVTQTPSHQVTQMGQEVILRCVPISNHLYFYWYRQILGQKVEFLVSFYNNEISEKSEIFDDQFSVERPDGSNFTLKIRSTKLEDSAMYFCASSPTTRDGIYGYTFGSGTRLTVV.

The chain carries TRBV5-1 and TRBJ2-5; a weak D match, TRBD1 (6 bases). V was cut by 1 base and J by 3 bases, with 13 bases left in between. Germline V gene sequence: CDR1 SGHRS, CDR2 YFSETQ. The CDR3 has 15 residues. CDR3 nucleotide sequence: TGCGCCAGCAGCTTGTCCAGGGGATCTGAAGAGACCCAGTACTTC. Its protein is CASSLSRGSEETQYF.

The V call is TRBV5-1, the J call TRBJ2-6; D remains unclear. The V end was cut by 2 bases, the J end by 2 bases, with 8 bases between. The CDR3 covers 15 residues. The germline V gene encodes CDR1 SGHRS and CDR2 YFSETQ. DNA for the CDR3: TGCGCCAGCAGCTTTACAGCGCCTGGGGCCAACGTCCTGACTTTC. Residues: CASSFTAPGANVLTF.

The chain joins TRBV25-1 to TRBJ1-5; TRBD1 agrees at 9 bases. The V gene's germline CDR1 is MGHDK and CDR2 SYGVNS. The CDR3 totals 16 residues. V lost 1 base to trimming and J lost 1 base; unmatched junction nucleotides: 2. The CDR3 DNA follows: TGTGCCAGCAGTGAATCGGGGACAGGGAGCAATCAGCCCCAGCATTTT. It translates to CASSESGTGSNQPQHF.

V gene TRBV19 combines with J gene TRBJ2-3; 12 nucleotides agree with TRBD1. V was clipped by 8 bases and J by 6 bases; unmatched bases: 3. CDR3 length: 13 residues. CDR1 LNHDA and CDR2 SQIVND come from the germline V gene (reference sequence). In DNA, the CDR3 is TGTGCCAGTGGGGACAGGGGGCTCGATACGCAGTATTTT. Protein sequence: CASGDRGLDTQYF.

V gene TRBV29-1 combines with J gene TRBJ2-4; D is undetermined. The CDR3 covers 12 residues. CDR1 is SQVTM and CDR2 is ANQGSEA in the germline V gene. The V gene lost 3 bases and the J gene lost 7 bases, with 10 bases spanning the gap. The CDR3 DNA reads TGCAGCGTTGAGTCAGACGGGAACATTCAGTACTTC. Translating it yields CSVESDGNIQYF.

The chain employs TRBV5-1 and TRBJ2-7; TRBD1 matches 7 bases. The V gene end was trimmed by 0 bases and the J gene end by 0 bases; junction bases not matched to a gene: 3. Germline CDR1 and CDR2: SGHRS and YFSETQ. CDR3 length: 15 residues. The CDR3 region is CASSLAGQSSYEQYF. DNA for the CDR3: TGCGCCAGCAGCTTGGCGGGACAGAGCTCCTACGAGCAGTACTTC.

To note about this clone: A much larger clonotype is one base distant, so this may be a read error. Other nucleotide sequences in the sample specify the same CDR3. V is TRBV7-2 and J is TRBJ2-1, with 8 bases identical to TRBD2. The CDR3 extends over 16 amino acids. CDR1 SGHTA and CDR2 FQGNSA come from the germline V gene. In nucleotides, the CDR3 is TGTGCCAGCAGCTTACTCGGGGGACTAGGTTACAATGAGCAATTCTTC. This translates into CASSLLGGLGYNEQFF.

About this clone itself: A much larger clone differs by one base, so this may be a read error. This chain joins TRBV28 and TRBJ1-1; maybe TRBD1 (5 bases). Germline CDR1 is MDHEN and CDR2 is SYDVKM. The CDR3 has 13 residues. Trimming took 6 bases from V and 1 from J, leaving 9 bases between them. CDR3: CASRKGQNTEAFF. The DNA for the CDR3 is TGTGCCAGCAGGAAAGGACAGAACACTGAAGCTTTCTTT.

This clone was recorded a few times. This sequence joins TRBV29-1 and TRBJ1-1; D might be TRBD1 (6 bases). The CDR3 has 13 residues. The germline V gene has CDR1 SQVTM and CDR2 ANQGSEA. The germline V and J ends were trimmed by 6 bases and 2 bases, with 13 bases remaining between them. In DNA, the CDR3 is TGCAGCGTAGTACAGGGACTCAACACTGAAGCTTTCTTT. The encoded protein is CSVVQGLNTEAFF.

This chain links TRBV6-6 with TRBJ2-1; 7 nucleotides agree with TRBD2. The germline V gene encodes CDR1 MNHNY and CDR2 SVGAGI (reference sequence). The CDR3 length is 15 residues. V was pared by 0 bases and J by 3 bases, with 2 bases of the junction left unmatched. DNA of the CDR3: TGTGCCAGCAGTTACTCGGCGGGAGTCTACAATGAGCAGTTCTTC. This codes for CASSYSAGVYNEQFF.